This TCR beta chain was found in a study of beta chain features in type 1 diabetes. As for the study in general: Examination covered 100 million to 140 million sorted cells spanning all samples. Findings of the study overall: Overrepresentation of cells with high TCR expression could result from cDNA sequencing.

Every sorted population was more than 98% pure. There are a few counts of this clone. Its cognate antigen is unknown. Isolated RNA was reverse transcribed in full, so expressed TCRB transcripts were sequenced. The protocol was immunoSEQ multiplex PCR, while the TCRdb copy is restricted to in-frame clones and leaves out a portion. The sample comprises about 220,000 clones, approximately 10% of which are singletons, and 1% to 1.5% rests with the top ten. Germline CDR1 is SGHRS and CDR2 is YFSETQ. Trimming took 0 bases from V and 0 from J, leaving 13 bases between them. This CDR3 is built from 16 residues.

This TCR came from a man aged 18 to 35 in good health. V usage is TRBV5-1 and J usage is TRBJ2-7; either TRBD1 or TRBD2 may fit D (5 bases each). Sequencing input: central memory CD4+ T cells from blood. The CDR3, as DNA: TGCGCCAGCAGCTTGGGCGAGGGGCTCCCCTCCTACGAGCAGTACTTC. Translated: CASSLGEGLPSYEQYF.